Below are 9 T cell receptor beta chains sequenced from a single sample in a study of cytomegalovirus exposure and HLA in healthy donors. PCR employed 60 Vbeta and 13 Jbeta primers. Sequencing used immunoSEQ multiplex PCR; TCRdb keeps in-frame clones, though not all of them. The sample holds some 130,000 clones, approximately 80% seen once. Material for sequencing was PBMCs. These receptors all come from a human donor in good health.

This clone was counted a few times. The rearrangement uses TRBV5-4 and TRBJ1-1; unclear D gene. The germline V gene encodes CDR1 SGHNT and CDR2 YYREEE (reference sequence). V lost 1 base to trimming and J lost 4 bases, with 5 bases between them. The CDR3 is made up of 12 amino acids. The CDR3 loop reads CASSLWSTEAFF. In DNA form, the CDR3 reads TGTGCCAGCAGCTTGTGGAGCACTGAAGCTTTCTTT. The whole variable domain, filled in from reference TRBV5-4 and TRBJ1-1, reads ETGVTQSPTHLIKTRGQQVTLRCSSQSGHNTVSWYQQALGQGPQFIFQYYREEENGRGNFPPRFSGLQFPNYSSELNVNALELDDSALYLCASSLWSTEAFFGQGTRLTVV.

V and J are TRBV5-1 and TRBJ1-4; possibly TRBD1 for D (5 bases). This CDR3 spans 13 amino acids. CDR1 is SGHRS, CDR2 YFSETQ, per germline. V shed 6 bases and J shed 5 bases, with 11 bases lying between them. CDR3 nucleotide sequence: TGCGCCAGCACCACCGACAGAAATGAAAAACTGTTTTTT. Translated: CASTTDRNEKLFF.

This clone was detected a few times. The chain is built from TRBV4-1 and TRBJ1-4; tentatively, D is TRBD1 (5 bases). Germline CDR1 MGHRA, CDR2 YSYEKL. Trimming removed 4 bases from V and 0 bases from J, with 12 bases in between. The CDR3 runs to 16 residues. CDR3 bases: TGCGCCAGCAGCCCTGCAGGGAGGGCAACTAATGAAAAACTGTTTTTT. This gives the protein CASSPAGRATNEKLFF.

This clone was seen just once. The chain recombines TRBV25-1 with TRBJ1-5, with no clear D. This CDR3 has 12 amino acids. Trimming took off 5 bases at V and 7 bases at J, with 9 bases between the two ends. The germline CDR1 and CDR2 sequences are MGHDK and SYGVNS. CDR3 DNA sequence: TGTGCCAGCAGTCCTACGGGGCAGCCCCAGCATTTT. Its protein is CASSPTGQPQHF.

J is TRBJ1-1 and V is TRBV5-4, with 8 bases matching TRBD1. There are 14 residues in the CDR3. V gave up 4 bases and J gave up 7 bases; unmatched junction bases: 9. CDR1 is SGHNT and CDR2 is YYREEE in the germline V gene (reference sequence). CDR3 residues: CASSRGQGGFEAFF. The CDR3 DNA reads TGTGCCAGCAGCCGCGGACAGGGCGGGTTTGAAGCTTTCTTT.

This CDR3 is CATSRRGGGVGANVLTF. In DNA form, the CDR3 reads TGTGCCACCAGCCGGAGGGGAGGAGGGGTTGGGGCCAACGTCCTGACTTTC. The rearrangement links TRBV15 to TRBJ2-6; D is possibly TRBD2 (6 bases). The CDR3 length is 17 residues. The V end was cut by 5 bases, the J end by 3 bases, with 17 bases between. Germline CDR1 is LNHNV and CDR2 is YYDKDF (reference sequence).

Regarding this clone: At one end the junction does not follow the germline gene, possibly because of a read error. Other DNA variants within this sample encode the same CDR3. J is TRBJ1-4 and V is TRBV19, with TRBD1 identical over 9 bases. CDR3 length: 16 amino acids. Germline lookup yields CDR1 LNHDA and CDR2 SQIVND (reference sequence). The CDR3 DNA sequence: TGTGCCAGTAGGGGCGGGAACAGGGGGCCTAATGAAAAACTATTTTTT. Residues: CASRGGNRGPNEKLFF.

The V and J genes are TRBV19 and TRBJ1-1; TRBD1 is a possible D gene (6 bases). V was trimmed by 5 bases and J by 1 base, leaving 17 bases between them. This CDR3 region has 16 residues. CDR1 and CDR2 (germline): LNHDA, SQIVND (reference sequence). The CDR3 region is CASSSRQAQQNTEAFF. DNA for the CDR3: TGTGCCAGTAGTTCCCGACAGGCACAGCAGAACACTGAAGCTTTCTTT.

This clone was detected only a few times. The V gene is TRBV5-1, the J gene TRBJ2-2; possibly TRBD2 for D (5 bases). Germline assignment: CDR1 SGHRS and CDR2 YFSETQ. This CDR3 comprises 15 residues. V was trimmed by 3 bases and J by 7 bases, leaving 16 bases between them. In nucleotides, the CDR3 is TGCGCCAGCAGCTCGCTCCCTAGCTCCAGCGGGGAGCTGTTTTTT. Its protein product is CASSSLPSSSGELFF.